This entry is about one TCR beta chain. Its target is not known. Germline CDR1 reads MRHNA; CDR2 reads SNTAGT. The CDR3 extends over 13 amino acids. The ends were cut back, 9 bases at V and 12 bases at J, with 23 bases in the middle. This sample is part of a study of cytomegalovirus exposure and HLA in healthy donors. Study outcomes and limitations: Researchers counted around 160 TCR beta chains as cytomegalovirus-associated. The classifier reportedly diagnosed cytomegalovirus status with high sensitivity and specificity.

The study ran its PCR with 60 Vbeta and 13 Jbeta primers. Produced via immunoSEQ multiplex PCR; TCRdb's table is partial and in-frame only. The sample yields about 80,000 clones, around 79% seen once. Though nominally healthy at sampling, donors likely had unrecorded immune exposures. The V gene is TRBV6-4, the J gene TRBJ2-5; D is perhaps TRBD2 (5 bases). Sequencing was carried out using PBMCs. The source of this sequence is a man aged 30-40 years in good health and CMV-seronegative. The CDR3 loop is CARVDYLLNAEYF. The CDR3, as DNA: TGTGCCAGGGTTGACTACCTGTTGAATGCGGAGTACTTC.